This TCR beta chain comes out of a study of blood T cell repertoires in COVID-19. Turning to the study itself: The cDNA or gDNA used as material had been derived from T cells, B-cell-depleted T cells, or PBMCs.

Germline V gene data show CDR1 as MNHNY and CDR2 as SVGAGI (reference sequence). V trimming: 5 bases; J trimming: 0 bases; junction bases outside the gene matches: 24. The CDR3 spans 22 residues. TCRdb's table, derived via immunoSEQ multiplex PCR, lists solely in-frame clones and lacks some. In the table there are some 180,000 clones, 88% of which are singletons. This receptor was taken from a man in his forties with active or convalescent COVID-19. The specimen was peripheral blood. This chain connects TRBV6-6 to TRBJ1-1; TRBD1 agrees at 10 bases. The chain's CDR3 is CASSLHLRGTGVGTAMNTEAFF. The CDR3 nucleotides read TGTGCCAGCAGTCTACACTTGCGCGGGACAGGGGTAGGAACAGCCATGAACACTGAAGCTTTCTTT.